A single sample is the source of the 24 T cell receptor beta chains below, sequenced in a study of molecular identifiers for immune sequencing clone quantification (dated by TCRdb to between 2017 and 2018). To prepare the library, PCR was applied. Sequenced using an Illumina HiSeq 4000. TCRdb handled the public reads itself, with Q25 trimming in fastp and clone calling in MiXCR, and kept productive beta chains. CDR3 protein sequences are deduplicated, and each keeps its most common genes and DNA. This sample has 300,000 to 350,000 distinct CDR3 sequences in its table, and over 20% of those were observed once. About 0.81% of the sample is in the top ten clones. Input material: naive CD8+ T cells from blood, with Jurkat cell RNA spiked in. The cell subset or site label on this specimen signifies: FACS-sorted CD8+CD4-CCR7+CD45RA+ naive T cells. The source of these receptors is a human donor in good health. Some libraries in this study had Jurkat cell RNA spiked in.

As to this clonotype: A much larger clone differs from this one at a single base, so this may be a read error. This chain connects TRBV5-5 to TRBJ2-7, with TRBD1 matching 9 bases. The V gene's germline CDR1 is SGHKS and CDR2 YYEKEE (reference sequence). This CDR3 is built from 14 residues. CDR3 protein: CASSTGQGSYGQYF. For the CDR3, the DNA is TGTGCCAGCAGCACGGGACAGGGTTCCTACGGGCAGTACTTC.

This clonotype was seen at least ten times. V usage is TRBV5-1 and J usage is TRBJ2-7; D is uncertain. V shed 0 bases and J shed 0 bases, with 13 bases lying between them. The CDR3 has 16 residues. Germline V CDR1 and CDR2: SGHRS, YFSETQ. CDR3 in DNA: TGCGCCAGCAGCTTGGAGGGTCCCATCCTCTCCTACGAGCAGTACTTC. Protein sequence: CASSLEGPILSYEQYF. The entire variable domain, with the rest obtained from reference TRBV5-1 and TRBJ2-7, is as follows: KAGVTQTPRYLIKTRGQQVTLSCSPISGHRSVSWYQQTPGQGLQFLFEYFSETQRNKGNFPGRFSGRQFSNSRSEMNVSTLELGDSALYLCASSLEGPILSYEQYFGPGTRLTVT.

Notes on this clonotype: A read error may explain this, as a much larger clone is one base away. The J gene is TRBJ1-4, the V gene TRBV27; D not resolved. The CDR3 totals 14 residues. The V gene's germline CDR1 is MNHEY and CDR2 SMNVEV (reference sequence). The V and J ends lost 5 bases and 8 bases respectively, with 15 bases between them. The CDR3 spells CASSILSRGEKLFF. The CDR3, as DNA: TGTGCCAGCAGTATACTCAGCAGAGGAGAAAAACTGTTTTTT.

Many counts were recorded for this clonotype. The chain has TRBV21-1 and TRBJ1-5; the table gives TRBD1 as D, unverified against the DNA. TRBV21-1 is listed as a pseudogene. This CDR3 region has 13 residues. The DNA of the CDR3 is TGTGCCAGCAGCGCACAGGGGAGGCAGCCCCAGCATTTT. Its protein product is CASSAQGRQPQHF.

This clonotype was found a few times. This chain joins TRBV13 and TRBJ2-1; 10 positions match TRBD1. V lost 11 bases and J lost 8; bases outside the gene matches: 9. The CDR3 spans 13 residues. Germline assignment: CDR1 PRHDT and CDR2 FYEKMQ (reference sequence). In DNA, the CDR3 is TGTGCCGGGGGACAGGGGATGGGGGATGAGCAGTTCTTC. Its protein product is CAGGQGMGDEQFF.

The chain has TRBV19 and TRBJ2-3, with D possibly matching TRBD2 (5 bases). CDR1 LNHDA and CDR2 SQIVND come from the germline V gene (reference sequence). V was trimmed by 0 bases and J by 7 bases, leaving 8 bases between them. This CDR3 spans 13 amino acids. CDR3 residues: CASSIDSGNTQYF. The CDR3 nucleotides are TGTGCCAGTAGTATAGATTCCGGGAATACGCAGTATTTT. Filled out from reference TRBV19 and TRBJ2-3, the complete variable domain reads DGGITQSPKYLFRKEGQNVTLSCEQNLNHDAMYWYRQDPGQGLRLIYYSQIVNDFQKGDIAEGYSVSREKKESFPLTVTSAQKNPTAFYLCASSIDSGNTQYFGPGTRLTVL.

The chain joins TRBV3-1 to TRBJ1-3; D is ambiguous. The CDR3 has 11 residues. Germline V gene sequence: CDR1 LGHDT, CDR2 YNNKEL (reference sequence). The V end was cut by 5 bases, the J end by 4 bases, with 3 bases between. The CDR3 is CASSEGNTIYF. Written as DNA, the CDR3 is TGTGCCAGCAGCGAGGGAAACACCATATATTTT.

The V call is TRBV2, the J call TRBJ1-1; D is undetermined. The CDR3 is made up of 13 amino acids. The germline V gene has CDR1 SNHLY and CDR2 FYNNEI. Trimming took 8 bases from V and 0 from J, leaving 10 bases between them. For the CDR3, the DNA is TGTGCCAGCGGGGAGAGAATGAACACTGAAGCTTTCTTT. Its protein product is CASGERMNTEAFF.

This clonotype was observed many times. This rearrangement joins TRBV27 to TRBJ2-7, with D possibly being TRBD1 (5 bases). The germline V gene encodes CDR1 MNHEY and CDR2 SMNVEV (reference sequence). The length of the CDR3 is 13 residues. V was shortened by 2 bases and J by 3 bases, with 8 bases between the two germline ends. CDR3 in amino acids: CASSLVQDYEQYF. The CDR3 bases are TGTGCCAGCAGTTTAGTACAGGACTACGAGCAGTACTTC.

This clonotype was observed at least ten times. The V gene is TRBV25-1, the J gene TRBJ1-1, with D perhaps TRBD1 (6 bases). V was shortened by 1 base and J by 5 bases, with 14 bases between the two germline ends. CDR1 MGHDK and CDR2 SYGVNS come from the germline V gene. The length of the CDR3 is 15 residues. CDR3 sequence: CASSEWGGGVTEAFF. The CDR3 DNA reads TGTGCCAGCAGTGAATGGGGGGGCGGAGTGACTGAAGCTTTCTTT.

The sample holds many counts of this clonotype. The chain recombines TRBV12-3 or TRBV12-4 with TRBJ2-1; 11 nucleotides match TRBD2. The CDR3 has 15 residues. V lost 6 bases to trimming and J lost 4 bases; unmatched junction nucleotides: 5. CDR3 region: CASSTGLAAYNEQFF. CDR3 DNA sequence: TGTGCCAGCAGCACGGGACTAGCGGCTTACAATGAGCAGTTCTTC.

The rearrangement links TRBV12-3 or TRBV12-4 to TRBJ1-2; D gene ambiguous. This CDR3 spans 15 amino acids. The V end lost 2 bases, the J end lost 0 bases, and 10 bases lay between the germline ends. The CDR3 DNA reads as TGTGCCAGCAGTTTACCCGCCCCCGCTAACTATGGCTACACCTTC. Translation gives CASSLPAPANYGYTF.

This clonotype has a handful of counts. This sequence may be a read error, since a much larger clone differs from it by one base. The chain joins TRBV12-3 or TRBV12-4 to TRBJ2-5; tentatively, D is TRBD1 or TRBD2 (5 bases each). The CDR3 has 16 residues. CDR3: CVSSSGGTAYQETQYF. In DNA, the CDR3 is TGTGTCAGCAGTTCAGGTGGGACGGCGTACCAAGAGACCCAGTACTTC.

This clonotype was seen at least ten times. This chain joins TRBV25-1 and TRBJ2-7, with D maybe TRBD1 (5 bases). Germline V gives CDR1 MGHDK, CDR2 SYGVNS. Trimming removed 4 bases at V and 4 bases at J, with 14 bases between. The length of the CDR3 is 14 residues. The CDR3 DNA reads TGTGCCAGCAGTGTTCAGGGTGTTGAGTACGAGCAGTACTTC. Its protein is CASSVQGVEYEQYF.

Ten or more counts support this clonotype. The chain carries TRBV7-2 and TRBJ2-7, with TRBD2 matching 9 bases. The V gene end was trimmed by 3 bases and the J gene end by 4 bases; junction bases not matched to a gene: 16. Per the germline V gene, CDR1 is SGHTA and CDR2 is FQGNSA. CDR3 length: 18 amino acids. CDR3 loop: CASSFQLAISGSGYEQYF. CDR3 DNA: TGTGCCAGCAGCTTCCAACTAGCGATTAGCGGGAGTGGGTACGAGCAGTACTTC.

This clonotype has only a few counts. CDR3 DNA sequence: TGTGCCAGCAGCTTAATGGCGGGAGTCGCGGATACGCAGTATTTT. Amino acid sequence: CASSLMAGVADTQYF. V usage is TRBV7-9 and J usage is TRBJ2-3; 7 positions agree with TRBD2. The CDR3 has 15 amino acids. Looked up from germline, CDR1 is SEHNR and CDR2 is FQNEAQ (reference sequence). J was trimmed by 6 bases and V by 2 bases; bases with no gene match: 8.

In regard to this clonotype: Possible read error: a much larger clone is one base away. The genes are TRBV5-3 and TRBJ2-1; the match to TRBD2 covers 12 bases. TRBV5-3 falls under the ORF class, with uncertain function. J gave up 8 bases and V 10 bases, and 13 bases lay outside the gene matches. The CDR3 runs to 15 residues. CDR3 bases: TGTGCCTGCAGCCTACTAGCGGGGGGCCGCGATGAGCAGTTCTTC. Encoded protein: CACSLLAGGRDEQFF.

The chain couples TRBV27 to TRBJ2-7; the D is unclear. V lost 3 bases and J lost 2, with 8 bases in between. This CDR3 spans 13 amino acids. Germline V CDR1 and CDR2: MNHEY, SMNVEV (reference sequence). This chain's CDR3 is CASSFHRAYEQYF. In nucleotides, the CDR3 is TGTGCCAGCAGTTTTCACAGAGCCTACGAGCAGTACTTC.

At least ten counts were recorded for this clonotype. The genes are TRBV4-2 and TRBJ2-1; either TRBD1 or TRBD2 may fit D (5 bases each). Per the germline V gene, CDR1 is LGHNA and CDR2 is YNFKEQ. V dropped 6 bases and J dropped 0 bases, with 15 bases sitting between them. CDR3 size: 16 residues. The CDR3 DNA reads as TGTGCCAGCAGGCCCCCACCAGGGAGCTCCTACAATGAGCAGTTCTTC. It encodes CASRPPPGSSYNEQFF.

A word on this clonotype: A much larger clone lies one base from this, so it may be a read error. The chain carries TRBV28 and TRBJ1-4; TRBD1 might be the D (6 bases). The CDR3 has 14 amino acids. Trimming took off 6 bases at V and 3 bases at J, with 11 bases between the two ends. The V gene's germline CDR1 is MDHEN and CDR2 SYDVKM. The CDR3 nucleotides read TGTGCCAGCAGACACAGGGCAGCTAATGAAAAACTGTTTTTT. As protein: CASRHRAANEKLFF.

Concerning this clonotype itself: A much bigger clone sits one base away, suggesting this may be a read error. The chain couples TRBV7-6 to TRBJ2-5; 11 bases align to TRBD2. The trim removed 0 bases at V and 0 bases at J, leaving 3 bases unmatched. The CDR3 is made up of 17 amino acids. Germline lookup yields CDR1 SGHVS and CDR2 FNYEAQ. CDR3: CASSLAGTSGYQETQYF. The CDR3 bases are TGTGCCAGCAGCTTAGCAGGGACTAGCGGATACCAAGAGACCCAGTACTTC.

On this clonotype: A much larger clone differs by one base, so this may be a read error. J is TRBJ2-3 and V is TRBV6-5, with 10 bases lining up with TRBD2. V trimming: 10 bases; J trimming: 4 bases; junction bases outside the gene matches: 8. The germline gives CDR1 MNHEY, CDR2 SVGAGI. The CDR3 has 14 residues. The CDR3 spells CATQAGGPPDTQYF. The CDR3 nucleotides are TGTGCCACCCAAGCGGGGGGGCCGCCAGATACGCAGTATTTT.

This clonotype was counted at least ten times. This sequence joins TRBV20-1 and TRBJ2-3, with TRBD2 identical over 8 bases. CDR1 and CDR2 (germline): DFQATT, SNEGSKA (reference sequence). The V and J ends lost 1 base and 2 bases, in that order; junction bases with no gene match: 5. CDR3 length: 15 amino acids. The CDR3 reads CSARASGSYTDTQYF. CDR3 DNA: TGCAGTGCTAGAGCAAGCGGGAGTTACACAGATACGCAGTATTTT.

This clonotype was observed many times. The chain uses TRBV12-3 or TRBV12-4 and TRBJ2-5, with 8 bases lining up with TRBD2. V trimming: 3 bases; J trimming: 5 bases; junction bases outside the gene matches: 5. The CDR3 length is 14 residues. CDR3 nucleotides: TGTGCCAGCAGTTTTCTCGGCGGGGGGGAGACCCAGTACTTC. Amino acids: CASSFLGGGETQYF.